Below, 6 T cell receptor beta chains from the same sample are listed, as sequenced in a study of shared clonotypes between healthy human individuals. CD45RO negativity and positive selection for CCR7 defined naive CD8 cells, a population that excluded terminally differentiated effector memory CD45RA+ cells. Measured with immunoSEQ multiplex PCR; TCRdb has only the in-frame clones, and not every one. The sample has over 800,000 clones, 92% seen once. Source material: naive CD8+ T cells sorted from blood. Receptor source: a man aged 25-40 years in good health.

The chain joins TRBV7-9 to TRBJ2-7; 8 bases agree with TRBD1. V lost 0 bases to trimming and J lost 1 base; unmatched junction nucleotides: 8. From germline, CDR1 is SEHNR and CDR2 FQNEAQ (reference sequence). This CDR3 is 17 amino acids long. The CDR3 nucleotides read TGTGCCAGCAGCTTAGCAGAGGGACAGGCGAAATCCTACGAGCAGTACTTC. Amino acids: CASSLAEGQAKSYEQYF.

On this clone itself: Other DNA sequences within the sample encode an identical CDR3. The rearrangement uses TRBV9 and TRBJ2-1, with D perhaps TRBD1 (6 bases). V lost 0 bases to trimming and J lost 10 bases, with 11 bases between them. The V gene's germline CDR1 is SGDLS and CDR2 YYNGEE. The CDR3 has 13 amino acids. In nucleotides, the CDR3 is TGTGCCAGCAGCGTAGCTGGGGGCGGCGAGCAGTTCTTC. Its translation: CASSVAGGGEQFF.

This clone has a handful of counts. The chain uses TRBV30 and TRBJ2-1; a possible D gene is TRBD1 (5 bases). In germline, CDR1 is GTSNPN, CDR2 SVGIG (reference sequence). Between the trimmed V and J ends, which lost 0 bases and 8 bases, there was a span of 8 bases. The CDR3 length is 12 residues. The CDR3 sequence: CAWSVPRDEQFF. CDR3 DNA: TGTGCCTGGAGTGTCCCCAGGGATGAGCAGTTCTTC.

V usage is TRBV7-6 and J usage is TRBJ2-3, with 9 bases aligning to TRBD2. V trimming: 1 base; J trimming: 1 base; junction bases outside the gene matches: 0. CDR1 is SGHVS and CDR2 is FNYEAQ in the germline V gene. There are 15 residues in the CDR3. The CDR3 sequence is CASSLGGGGTDTQYF. In DNA form, the CDR3 reads TGTGCCAGCAGCTTAGGCGGGGGGGGCACAGATACGCAGTATTTT. Filled out from reference TRBV7-6 and TRBJ2-3, the complete variable domain reads GAGVSQSPRYKVTKRGQDVALRCDPISGHVSLYWYRQALGQGPEFLTYFNYEAQQDKSGLPNDRFSAERPEGSISTLTIQRTEQRDSAMYRCASSLGGGGTDTQYFGPGTRLTVL.

The chain carries TRBV5-1 and TRBJ2-7, with D possibly being TRBD2 (6 bases). CDR1 and CDR2 (germline): SGHRS, YFSETQ. The CDR3 has 13 amino acids. With 0 bases removed from V and 5 bases from J, the gap between germline ends came to 9 bases. In DNA, the CDR3 is TGCGCCAGCAGCTTGGCCGGGGGAAACGAGCAGTACTTC. Translating gives CASSLAGGNEQYF.

This chain links TRBV28 with TRBJ2-7; TRBD2 matches 8 bases. After removal of 6 bases from V and 4 bases from J, the junction contained 8 bases not matched to a gene. The CDR3 length is 14 residues. CDR1 and CDR2 (germline): MDHEN, SYDVKM. As DNA, the CDR3 is TGTGCCAGCAGCTTAGCGGGACGATTTTACGAGCAGTACTTC. Residues: CASSLAGRFYEQYF.